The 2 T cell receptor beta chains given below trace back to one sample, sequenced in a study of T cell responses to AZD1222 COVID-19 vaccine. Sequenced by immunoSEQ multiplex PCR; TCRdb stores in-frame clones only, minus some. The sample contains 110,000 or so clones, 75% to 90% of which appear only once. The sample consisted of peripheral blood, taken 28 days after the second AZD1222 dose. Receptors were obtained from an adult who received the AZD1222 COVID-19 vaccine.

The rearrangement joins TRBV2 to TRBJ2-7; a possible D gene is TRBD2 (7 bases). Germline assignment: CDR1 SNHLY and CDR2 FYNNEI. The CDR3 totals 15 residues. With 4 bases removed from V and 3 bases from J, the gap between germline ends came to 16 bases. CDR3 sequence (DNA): TGTGCCAGCAGTGCTCAGGGAGGGGGTCGCTACGAGCAGTACTTC. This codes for CASSAQGGGRYEQYF.

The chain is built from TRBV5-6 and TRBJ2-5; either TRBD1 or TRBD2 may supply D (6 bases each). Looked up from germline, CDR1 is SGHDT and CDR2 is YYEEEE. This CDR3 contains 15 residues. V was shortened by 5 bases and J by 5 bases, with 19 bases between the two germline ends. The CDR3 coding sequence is TGTGCCAGCAGTCCATGGTCGGGGGCCGGGGAGACCCAGTACTTC. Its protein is CASSPWSGAGETQYF.